This T cell receptor (beta chain) was identified during a study of cytomegalovirus exposure and HLA in healthy donors. Points from the study as a whole: A previous analysis found most TCR beta V segments productive roughly 87% or roughly 30% of the time. TCR beta V- and J-gene trimming, according to a later analysis, was linked to a missense DCLRE1C variant.

V trimming: 4 bases; J trimming: 4 bases; junction bases outside the gene matches: 5. From germline, CDR1 is SNHLY and CDR2 FYNNEI. The length of the CDR3 is 15 residues. In the PCR, 60 Vbeta and 13 Jbeta primers were used. Produced via immunoSEQ multiplex PCR; TCRdb's table is partial and in-frame only. The sample lists roughly 150,000 clones, approximately 73% occurring once. Notes on this clone: Its antigen remains unknown.

Sequencing was performed on PBMCs. The chain joins TRBV2 to TRBJ2-1; TRBD1 matches at 9 bases. The TCR originated in a woman younger than 35 in good health and CMV-seropositive. The CDR3 loop is CASSGDRGVYNEQFF. The CDR3 DNA follows: TGTGCCAGCAGTGGAGACAGGGGGGTGTACAATGAGCAGTTCTTC. The complete variable domain, with remaining parts taken from reference TRBV2 and TRBJ2-1, reads EPEVTQTPSHQVTQMGQEVILRCVPISNHLYFYWYRQILGQKVEFLVSFYNNEISEKSEIFDDQFSVERPDGSNFTLKIRSTKLEDSAMYFCASSGDRGVYNEQFFGPGTRLTVL.